These 26 T cell receptor beta chains originate from one sample sequenced in a study. TCRdb fed the RT-PCR reads into MiXCR, producing one record per CDR3 protein. The sample lists more than 600,000 distinct CDR3 sequences; 13% to 15% were seen once. Sequences were obtained from memory CD4+ T cells from blood. These receptors all stem from a female donor in good health, serving as a healthy control.

This chain uses TRBV7-2 with TRBJ2-1; 9 bases are a match to TRBD2. Trimming took 0 bases from V and 15 from J; bases not matched to a gene: 6. Germline V gives CDR1 SGHTA, CDR2 FQGNSA. The CDR3 is made up of 13 amino acids. The CDR3, as DNA: TGTGCCAGCAGCTTAGCGCGGGGGGGCCGGGGGTTCTTC. Translating it yields CASSLARGGRGFF.

This clonotype was seen at least ten times. J is TRBJ2-3 and V is TRBV7-2; 7 positions agree with TRBD2. V trimming: 1 base; J trimming: 3 bases; junction bases outside the gene matches: 4. CDR1 SGHTA and CDR2 FQGNSA come from the germline V gene. The CDR3 loop spans 15 amino acids. Here the CDR3 reads CASSLGGSATDTQYF. The CDR3 coding sequence is TGTGCCAGCAGCTTAGGCGGGAGCGCTACAGATACGCAGTATTTT.

The chain is built from TRBV25-1 and TRBJ1-4; D may be TRBD1 (6 bases). The V end lost 6 bases, the J end lost 2 bases, and 10 bases lay between the germline ends. Looked up from germline, CDR1 is MGHDK and CDR2 is SYGVNS. The CDR3 runs 14 residues. This CDR3 is CASRQGTTNEKLFF. In DNA, the CDR3 is TGTGCCAGCAGACAGGGTACCACTAATGAAAAACTGTTTTTT. Supplemented by reference TRBV25-1 and TRBJ1-4, the full variable domain reads EADIYQTPRYLVIGTGKKITLECSQTMGHDKMYWYQQDPGMELHLIHYSYGVNSTEKGDLSSESTVSRIRTEHFPLTLESARPSHTSQYLCASRQGTTNEKLFFGSGTQLSVL.

This clonotype was seen repeatedly, ten times or more. The chain has TRBV6-5 and TRBJ2-7; D unclear. Germline V gives CDR1 MNHEY, CDR2 SVGAGI. The length of the CDR3 is 13 residues. V shed 2 bases and J shed 3 bases, with 8 bases lying between them. The CDR3 loop is CASSYRQSYEQYF. DNA of the CDR3: TGTGCCAGCAGTTACAGGCAAAGCTACGAGCAGTACTTC.

This clonotype was found many times. The rearrangement uses TRBV24-1 and TRBJ2-3; no definite D call. The CDR3 has 16 residues. Per germline, CDR1 KGHDR and CDR2 SFDVKD. Trimming took off 0 bases at V and 3 bases at J, with 12 bases between the two ends. The CDR3 protein is CATSDLLFGSTDTQYF. The CDR3 region has the DNA TGTGCCACCAGTGATTTGCTCTTCGGCAGTACAGATACGCAGTATTTT.

The CDR3, as DNA: TGTGCCAGTCGCCGGACAGGGAAAGATTCACCCCTCCACTTT. It codes for CASRRTGKDSPLHF. This chain joins TRBV19 and TRBJ1-6, with 8 nucleotides matching TRBD1. Per germline, CDR1 LNHDA and CDR2 SQIVND (reference sequence). The CDR3 totals 14 residues. The ends lost 8 bases at V and 8 bases at J; junction bases unmatched: 8.

This clonotype has more than one count but fewer than ten. V usage is TRBV25-1 and J usage is TRBJ2-2; no clear D. Germline lookup yields CDR1 MGHDK and CDR2 SYGVNS. CDR3 length equals 14 residues. The ends were cut back, 5 bases at V and 3 bases at J, with 10 bases in the middle. CDR3 amino acids: CASSSQAYTGELFF. The DNA of the CDR3 is TGTGCCAGCAGTTCCCAGGCCTACACCGGGGAGCTGTTTTTT.

This clonotype showed up just a few times. The chain is built from TRBV9 and TRBJ2-7; a possible D gene is TRBD1 (6 bases). The CDR3 consists of 14 residues. Germline V gene lookup returns CDR1 SGDLS and CDR2 YYNGEE. Trimming stripped 4 bases from V and 5 bases from J, with 16 bases between. The CDR3 loop is CASSSRGVWDEQYF. The CDR3 bases are TGTGCCAGCAGCTCCAGGGGAGTCTGGGACGAGCAGTACTTC.

This clonotype was counted only a few times. The gene calls are TRBV12-3 or TRBV12-4 and TRBJ2-3; TRBD2 agrees at 8 bases. CDR3 size: 15 residues. V shed 6 bases and J 2 bases; nucleotides not matched to a gene: 7. The CDR3 spells CASRSILAVTDTQYF. As DNA, the CDR3 is TGTGCCAGCAGATCAATACTAGCGGTCACAGATACGCAGTATTTT.

V gene TRBV20-1 combines with J gene TRBJ2-7; 11 positions agree with TRBD1. The CDR3 loop spans 16 amino acids. V gave up 1 base and J gave up 3 bases; unmatched junction bases: 8. Germline V gene lookup returns CDR1 DFQATT and CDR2 SNEGSKA (reference sequence). The CDR3 DNA sequence: TGCAGTGCTAGAGCCTCTCCGGGACAGGGGGTCTACGAGCAGTACTTC. This gives the protein CSARASPGQGVYEQYF.

This clonotype was counted at least ten times. The J gene is TRBJ2-1, the V gene TRBV12-3 or TRBV12-4, with a tentative D call TRBD2 (5 bases). Trimming took off 6 bases at V and 0 bases at J, with 12 bases between the two ends. This CDR3 region has 15 residues. CDR3 residues: CASSPMGSSYNEQFF. In DNA form, the CDR3 reads TGTGCCAGCAGCCCGATGGGGAGCTCCTACAATGAGCAGTTCTTC.

This clonotype was recorded at least ten times. The V and J genes are TRBV6-5 and TRBJ2-5, with TRBD2 as a possible D gene (6 bases). V lost 7 bases and J lost 2, with 14 bases in between. The germline V gene has CDR1 MNHEY and CDR2 SVGAGI. The CDR3 consists of 14 residues. CDR3 bases: TGTGCCAGCACCAAATATGGGGGGCAAGAGACCCAGTACTTC. Translation: CASTKYGGQETQYF.

This clonotype came up many times. The chain joins TRBV5-1 to TRBJ2-7, with D hard to call. V lost 0 bases and J lost 2, with 9 bases in between. From germline, CDR1 is SGHRS and CDR2 YFSETQ. This CDR3 is 14 amino acids long. The CDR3 spells CASSLEGETYEQYF. The CDR3 nucleotides read TGCGCCAGCAGCTTGGAGGGCGAGACCTACGAGCAGTACTTC. Drawing the rest from reference TRBV5-1 and TRBJ2-7, the complete variable domain is KAGVTQTPRYLIKTRGQQVTLSCSPISGHRSVSWYQQTPGQGLQFLFEYFSETQRNKGNFPGRFSGRQFSNSRSEMNVSTLELGDSALYLCASSLEGETYEQYFGPGTRLTVT.

The V gene is TRBV20-1, the J gene TRBJ1-1; possible D gene TRBD1, 5 bases. CDR1 is DFQATT and CDR2 is SNEGSKA in the germline V gene (reference sequence). This CDR3 spans 12 amino acids. The CDR3: CSPKEGTTEAFF. The CDR3 bases are TGCAGCCCAAAGGAGGGGACCACTGAAGCTTTCTTT.

The chain combines TRBV12-3 or TRBV12-4 with TRBJ2-1, with 9 bases matching TRBD2. The trim removed 6 bases at V and 2 bases at J, leaving 5 bases unmatched. The CDR3 has 15 residues. The CDR3 is CASSLIAGAYNEQFF. CDR3 DNA sequence: TGTGCCAGCAGCTTGATAGCGGGGGCCTACAATGAGCAGTTCTTC.

This clonotype was detected only a few times. Because the CDR3's place on the DNA is in doubt, the DNA is left out and the CDR3 is given as listed by TCRdb. J is TRBJ1-2 and V is TRBV4-3; the D call TRBD1 from the table was never checked on the DNA. The length of the CDR3 is 17 amino acids, counting both ends. The V gene's germline CDR1 is LGHNA and CDR2 YSLEER. This CDR3 reads CASSQAFGPGANYGYTF.

This clonotype has ten or more counts. The chain couples TRBV7-2 to TRBJ1-5; no definite D call. This CDR3 region has 15 residues. In germline, CDR1 is SGHTA, CDR2 FQGNSA. Trimming took off 1 base at V and 2 bases at J, with 9 bases between the two ends. This chain's CDR3 is CASSLVGSGNQPQHF. The DNA for the CDR3 is TGTGCCAGCAGCTTAGTCGGGTCTGGCAATCAGCCCCAGCATTTT.

This clonotype was counted many times. The chain employs TRBV4-2 and TRBJ2-2, with 12 bases identical to TRBD2. V trimming: 4 bases; J trimming: 6 bases; junction bases outside the gene matches: 6. The germline V gene has CDR1 LGHNA and CDR2 YNFKEQ. The CDR3 is 16 residues long. CDR3: CASSRGLAGSAGELFF. The CDR3 nucleotides are TGTGCCAGCAGCCGAGGACTAGCGGGATCGGCCGGGGAGCTGTTTTTT.

The genes are TRBV6-5 and TRBJ2-2; 9 nucleotides match TRBD1. V was pared by 7 bases and J by 6 bases, with 9 bases of the junction left unmatched. CDR1 is MNHEY, CDR2 SVGAGI, per germline. The CDR3 has 15 amino acids. CDR3 DNA: TGTGCCAGCAACAAAGGACAGGGGATCCCCGGGGAGCTGTTTTTT. It specifies CASNKGQGIPGELFF.

In this sample, this clonotype turned up a few times. CDR3 in amino acids: CASSLGQLVYNEQFF. The CDR3 DNA reads TGTGCCAGCAGCCTGGGACAGTTGGTCTACAATGAGCAGTTCTTC. The rearrangement joins TRBV6-5 to TRBJ2-1, with 7 bases matching TRBD1. Germline V lookup: CDR1 MNHEY, CDR2 SVGAGI. V shed 6 bases, J shed 3 bases, and the junction held 8 bases outside the gene matches. The CDR3 runs to 15 residues.

A few counts support this clonotype. The chain is built from TRBV18 and TRBJ2-7; D gene ambiguous. The CDR3 spans 14 residues. V was trimmed by 3 bases and J by 3 bases, leaving 12 bases between them. Germline V gives CDR1 KGHSH, CDR2 LQKENI. The DNA of the CDR3 is TGTGCCAGCTCACCTTCGGCAGCTAACTACGAGCAGTACTTC. Its translation is CASSPSAANYEQYF.

Only a few counts were recorded for this clonotype. J is TRBJ2-7 and V is TRBV7-2; TRBD2 matches at 11 bases. The germline CDR1 and CDR2 sequences are SGHTA and FQGNSA. This CDR3 is 13 amino acids long. The V and J ends lost 10 bases and 3 bases, in that order; junction bases with no gene match: 5. CDR3 nucleotide sequence: TGTGCCATTACTAGCGGGGGCTTCTACGAGCAGTACTTC. It encodes CAITSGGFYEQYF.

The rearrangement links TRBV5-6 to TRBJ2-7, with TRBD2 matching 14 bases. CDR3 length: 16 amino acids. Losses at the gene ends were 4 bases for V and 5 bases for J; bases not matched to a gene: 8. Per germline, CDR1 SGHDT and CDR2 YYEEEE. This chain's CDR3 is CASSPPRTSGRNEQYF. The CDR3 DNA sequence: TGTGCCAGCAGCCCTCCCCGGACTAGCGGGAGGAACGAGCAGTACTTC.

This clonotype appeared a few times. CDR3 bases: TGTGCCAGCAGGCGAGGATCCCCGAACAATGAGCAGTTCTTC. It codes for CASRRGSPNNEQFF. The chain has TRBV6-2 or TRBV6-3 and TRBJ2-1; D not certain. In germline, CDR1 is MNHEY, CDR2 SVGEGT. The CDR3 is 14 amino acids. V was shortened by 6 bases and J by 5 bases, with 14 bases between the two germline ends.

This clonotype has more than one count but fewer than ten. The CDR3 sequence: CASSSGDRGNQPQHF. CDR3 DNA sequence: TGTGCCAGCAGCTCAGGCGACAGGGGGAATCAGCCCCAGCATTTT. The chain employs TRBV5-5 and TRBJ1-5; 9 bases agree with TRBD1. There are 15 residues in the CDR3. Germline trimming cut 3 bases from V and 4 bases from J; bases unmatched to any gene: 5. Looked up from germline, CDR1 is SGHKS and CDR2 is YYEKEE (reference sequence).

This clonotype has just a few counts. The rearrangement joins TRBV28 to TRBJ1-4; D ambiguous. The CDR3 has 13 residues. Trimming left V 10 bases short and J 7 bases short, with 16 bases between. Looked up from germline, CDR1 is MDHEN and CDR2 is SYDVKM. The CDR3 region is CATRTFRREKLFF. Written as DNA, the CDR3 is TGTGCCACCCGAACTTTCAGACGTGAAAAACTGTTTTTT.